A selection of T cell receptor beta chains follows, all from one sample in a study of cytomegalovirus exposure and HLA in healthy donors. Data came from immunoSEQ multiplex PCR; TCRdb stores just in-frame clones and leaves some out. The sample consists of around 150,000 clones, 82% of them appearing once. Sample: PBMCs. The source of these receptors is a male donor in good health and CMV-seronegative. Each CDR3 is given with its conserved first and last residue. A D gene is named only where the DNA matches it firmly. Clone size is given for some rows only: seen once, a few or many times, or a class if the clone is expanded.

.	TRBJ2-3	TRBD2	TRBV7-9	CASSSLAGASTDTQYF	TGTGCCAGCAGCTCCCTAGCGGGGGCGAGCACAGATACGCAGTATTTT
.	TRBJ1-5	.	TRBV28	CASSRGRPNQPQHF	TGTGCCAGCAGTCGCGGGAGACCCAATCAGCCCCAGCATTTT
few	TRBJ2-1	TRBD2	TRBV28	CASSLTPGLATPFQFF	TGTGCCAGCAGTTTGACTCCGGGACTAGCGACTCCCTTCCAGTTCTTC
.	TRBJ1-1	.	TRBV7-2	CASSPVRTEAFF	TGTGCCAGCAGCCCCGTTCGGACTGAAGCTTTCTTT
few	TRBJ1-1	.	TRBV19	CASPHPTAFF	TGTGCCAGTCCACATCCAACGGCTTTCTTT
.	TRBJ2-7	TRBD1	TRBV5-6	CASRYPRGLYEQYF	TGTGCCAGCAGATATCCCAGGGGGCTCTACGAGCAGTACTTC
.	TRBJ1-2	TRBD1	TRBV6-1	CASSVGQHGYTF	TGTGCCAGCAGTGTGGGACAGCATGGCTACACCTTC
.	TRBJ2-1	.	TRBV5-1	CASSLVVGGLNEQFF	TGCGCCAGCAGCTTGGTGGTCGGGGGGCTGAATGAGCAGTTCTTC
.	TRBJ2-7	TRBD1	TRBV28	CASSLGRRGLIEQYF	TGTGCCAGCAGTTTGGGGCGCAGGGGGCTTATAGAGCAGTACTTC
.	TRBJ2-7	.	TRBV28	CASSFSGPYEQYF	TGTGCCAGCAGTTTTAGTGGTCCCTACGAGCAGTACTTC
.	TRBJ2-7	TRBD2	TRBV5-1	CASSSGRTRAEQYF	TGCGCCAGCAGCTCGGGACGGACTAGGGCCGAGCAGTACTTC
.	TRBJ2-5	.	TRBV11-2	CASSSFPAETQYF	TGTGCCAGCAGCAGCTTTCCCGCAGAGACCCAGTACTTC
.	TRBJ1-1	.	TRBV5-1	CASSPGPGTEAFF	TGCGCCAGCAGCCCGGGTCCGGGCACTGAAGCTTTCTTT
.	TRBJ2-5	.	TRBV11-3	CASSLAGTNQETQYF	TGTGCCAGCAGCTTAGCGGGAACAAACCAAGAGACCCAGTACTTC
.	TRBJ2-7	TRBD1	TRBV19	CASSDRGPGYEQYF	TGTGCCAGTAGTGACAGGGGACCCGGCTACGAGCAGTACTTC
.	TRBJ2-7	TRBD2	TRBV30	CAWSVGGTLSYEQYF	TGTGCCTGGAGTGTGGGGGGGACCCTCTCCTACGAGCAGTACTTC
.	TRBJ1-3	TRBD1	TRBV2	CASSGWDRSSSGNTIYF	TGTGCCAGCAGTGGCTGGGACAGGTCTTCTTCTGGAAACACCATATATTTT